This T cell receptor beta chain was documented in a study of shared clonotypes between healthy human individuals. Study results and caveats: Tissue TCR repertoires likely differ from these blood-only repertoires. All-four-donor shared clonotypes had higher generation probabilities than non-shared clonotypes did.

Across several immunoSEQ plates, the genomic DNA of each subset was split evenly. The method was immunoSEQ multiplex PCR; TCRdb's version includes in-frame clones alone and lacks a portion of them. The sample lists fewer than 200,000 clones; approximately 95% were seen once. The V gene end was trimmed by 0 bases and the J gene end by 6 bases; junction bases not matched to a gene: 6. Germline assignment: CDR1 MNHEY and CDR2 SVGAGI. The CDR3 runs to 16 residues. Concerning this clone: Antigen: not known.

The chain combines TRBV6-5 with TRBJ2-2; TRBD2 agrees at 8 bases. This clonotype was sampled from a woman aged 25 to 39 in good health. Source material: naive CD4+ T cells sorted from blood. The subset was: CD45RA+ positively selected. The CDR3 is CASSYSSGRRAGELFF. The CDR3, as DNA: TGTGCCAGCAGTTACTCGAGCGGGAGAAGGGCCGGGGAGCTGTTTTTT.